These 21 T cell receptor beta chains were all obtained from the same sample, sequenced in a study of blood T cell repertoires in COVID-19. This table comes from immunoSEQ multiplex PCR, and its TCRdb copy is limited to in-frame clones, with some not included. This repertoire shows 110,000 to 150,000 clones, around 80% found once; its top ten account for around 3.4%. The sequenced material came from peripheral blood. The receptors stem from a man between 65 and 85 years old who had recovered from COVID-19.

The chain employs TRBV28 and TRBJ1-3, with 11 positions matching TRBD1. This CDR3 has 15 residues. J gave up 6 bases and V 6 bases, and 7 bases lay outside the gene matches. The germline CDR1 and CDR2 sequences are MDHEN and SYDVKM. CDR3 protein: CASSAGQGAENTIYF. The CDR3, as DNA: TGTGCCAGCAGCGCCGGACAGGGGGCTGAAAACACCATATATTTT.

A note on this clone: A much larger clone sits a single nucleotide away, making a read error possible. Other DNA sequences in this sample translate to the same CDR3. The chain recombines TRBV14 with TRBJ2-1, with 8 bases aligning to TRBD2. Germline V gives CDR1 SGHDN, CDR2 FVKESK. The CDR3 spans 15 residues. The CDR3, as DNA: TGTGCCAGTAGCCCCGGGACTAGTTCTGGGGGTGAGCAGTTCTTC. Its translation is CASSPGTSSGGEQFF.

The chain uses TRBV29-1 and TRBJ1-2; 7 bases map to TRBD1. The CDR3 length is 12 residues. Germline CDR1 and CDR2: SQVTM and ANQGSEA. V lost 3 bases and J lost 7; bases outside the gene matches: 5. The CDR3 DNA sequence: TGCAGCGTTGAGACGACAGGGACTGGCTACACCTTC. Translating it yields CSVETTGTGYTF.

The rearrangement uses TRBV27 and TRBJ2-7; D not certain. Germline CDR1 MNHEY, CDR2 SMNVEV (reference sequence). The CDR3 contains 14 residues. The V gene lost 2 bases and the J gene lost 0 bases, with 8 bases spanning the gap. CDR3 nucleotides: TGTGCCAGCAGTTTAGCAACAGCCTCCTACGAGCAGTACTTC. This encodes CASSLATASYEQYF.

The chain combines TRBV16 with TRBJ2-5; D remains ambiguous. Deletions cut 0 bases from V and 7 bases from J, with 6 bases between. CDR1 and CDR2 (germline): KGHSY, FQNENV. CDR3 length: 12 residues. CDR3 amino acids: CASSQSGGTQYF. The CDR3 coding sequence is TGTGCCAGCAGCCAATCAGGCGGGACCCAGTACTTC.

V and J are TRBV11-2 and TRBJ2-7; D gene uncertain. The V and J ends lost 5 bases and 2 bases respectively, with 7 bases between them. CDR3 length: 12 residues. Looked up from germline, CDR1 is SGHAT and CDR2 is FQNNGV. CDR3 coding DNA: TGTGCCAGCAGCCCTGACACCTACGAGCAGTACTTC. Its protein product is CASSPDTYEQYF.

This clone was seen only a few times. The chain employs TRBV30 and TRBJ1-1, with D unresolved. Germline lookup yields CDR1 GTSNPN and CDR2 SVGIG (reference sequence). The CDR3 sequence is 16 residues long. V shed 3 bases and J shed 1 base, with 18 bases lying between them. The chain's CDR3 is CAWSAEWTRWNTEAFF. CDR3 nucleotide sequence: TGTGCCTGGAGCGCCGAGTGGACTCGCTGGAACACTGAAGCTTTCTTT.

The gene calls are TRBV11-3 and TRBJ2-1; the D gene is possibly TRBD1 (5 bases). Germline V CDR1 and CDR2: SGHNT, YENEEA. Trimming took off 4 bases at V and 9 bases at J, with 13 bases between the two ends. The CDR3 runs to 13 residues. CDR3 amino acids: CASSSTVVGEQFF. Here the CDR3 DNA reads TGTGCCAGCAGCTCGACAGTCGTGGGTGAGCAGTTCTTC.

The rearrangement joins TRBV3-1 (or the pseudogene TRBV3-2) to TRBJ1-5, with 7 bases aligning to TRBD1. Trimming at V came to 3 bases and at J to 2 bases, leaving 4 bases not matched to a gene. The germline CDR1 and CDR2 sequences are LGHDT and YNNKEL (reference sequence). The CDR3 has 15 residues. CDR3: CASSHQGDGNQPQHF. The CDR3 DNA is TGTGCCAGCAGCCATCAGGGGGATGGCAATCAGCCCCAGCATTTT.

The chain joins TRBV11-2 to TRBJ2-4; D is undetermined. Trimming pared 4 bases from V and 1 base from J, leaving 8 bases between. Germline values: CDR1 SGHAT, CDR2 FQNNGV. The length of the CDR3 is 14 residues. For the CDR3, the DNA is TGTGCCAGCAGCTCAGATCTCGCCAAAAACATTCAGTACTTC. Translating it yields CASSSDLAKNIQYF. Variable domain in full (rest from reference TRBV11-2 and TRBJ2-4): EAGVAQSPRYKIIEKRQSVAFWCNPISGHATLYWYQQILGQGPKLLIQFQNNGVVDDSQLPKDRFSAERLKGVDSTLKIQPAKLEDSAVYLCASSSDLAKNIQYFGAGTRLSVL.

This chain uses TRBV5-6 with TRBJ2-5; TRBD2 matches 10 bases. The V segment lost 2 bases and the J segment 3 bases; nucleotides outside the gene matches: 7. Per germline, CDR1 SGHDT and CDR2 YYEEEE. CDR3 length: 16 residues. CDR3 sequence: CASSFRRTSGEETQYF. CDR3 nucleotide sequence: TGTGCCAGCAGCTTTCGGCGGACTAGCGGAGAAGAGACCCAGTACTTC. Variable domain in full (rest from reference TRBV5-6 and TRBJ2-5): DAGVTQSPTHLIKTRGQQVTLRCSPKSGHDTVSWYQQALGQGPQFIFQYYEEEERQRGNFPDRFSGHQFPNYSSELNVNALLLGDSALYLCASSFRRTSGEETQYFGPGTRLLVL.

The chain employs TRBV24-1 and TRBJ2-1; no definite D call. The length of the CDR3 is 13 residues. V shed 1 base and J shed 6 bases, with 6 bases lying between them. Germline assignment: CDR1 KGHDR and CDR2 SFDVKD. The CDR3 DNA sequence: TGTGCCACCAGTGATTTTTGGGCCAATGAGCAGTTCTTC. Its translation: CATSDFWANEQFF.

The chain has TRBV30 and TRBJ2-7, with D possibly being TRBD2 (6 bases). V was trimmed by 0 bases and J by 7 bases, leaving 22 bases between them. The CDR3 covers 16 residues. CDR1 GTSNPN and CDR2 SVGIG come from the germline V gene (reference sequence). DNA of the CDR3: TGTGCCTGGAGTGTACTATGGGGAGCGGGCCCCAAGGAGCAGTACTTC. This gives the protein CAWSVLWGAGPKEQYF.

The CDR3: CASSQDREGRECHEQFF. CDR3 DNA sequence: TGTGCCAGCAGCCAAGATCGGGAGGGCCGCGAGTGCCATGAGCAGTTCTTC. The chain combines TRBV3-1 (or the pseudogene TRBV3-2) with TRBJ2-1; 8 bases fit TRBD2. The CDR3 covers 17 residues. Germline CDR1 reads LGHDT; CDR2 reads YNNKEL (reference sequence). V gave up 0 bases and J gave up 8 bases; unmatched junction bases: 12.

The V call is TRBV2, the J call TRBJ2-7; 9 bases fit TRBD1. This CDR3 has 13 residues. V lost 6 bases, J lost 6 bases, and 6 bases stayed unmatched. Germline values: CDR1 SNHLY, CDR2 FYNNEI. CDR3 in DNA: TGTGCCAGCAGGCGGACAGGGGTGGCCGAGCAGTACTTC. Translated, it gives CASRRTGVAEQYF.

V usage is TRBV7-9 and J usage is TRBJ2-7; 9 bases are shared with TRBD1. The CDR3 covers 15 residues. V lost 2 bases and J lost 6; bases outside the gene matches: 8. Germline CDR1 and CDR2: SEHNR and FQNEAQ (reference sequence). The CDR3 here is CASSLKGTGTIEQYF. For the CDR3, the DNA is TGTGCCAGCAGCTTAAAGGGGACAGGGACTATCGAGCAGTACTTC.

The chain couples TRBV2 to TRBJ2-1; tentatively, D is TRBD1 (8 bases). The V gene's germline CDR1 is SNHLY and CDR2 FYNNEI. The CDR3 spans 13 residues. Trimming removed 6 bases at V and 6 bases at J, with 12 bases between. Here the CDR3 DNA reads TGTGCCAGCAGCAACAGGGGGGGCAATGAGCAGTTCTTC. This translates into CASSNRGGNEQFF.

V usage is TRBV7-2 and J usage is TRBJ1-5; no clear D gene. Germline loops: CDR1 SGHTA, CDR2 FQGNSA. This CDR3 region has 15 residues. V was pared by 4 bases and J by 7 bases, with 17 bases between. The CDR3 sequence is CASSSLGGGLQPQHF. The CDR3 DNA is TGTGCCAGCAGCTCCCTGGGCGGCGGGCTACAGCCCCAGCATTTT.

The chain is built from TRBV6-6 and TRBJ1-1, with a tentative D call TRBD1 (6 bases). This CDR3 is built from 14 residues. The germline V gene has CDR1 MNHNY and CDR2 SVGAGI (reference sequence). Trimming pared 6 bases from V and 6 bases from J, leaving 17 bases between. The CDR3 loop reads CASSPPGAGAEAFF. The CDR3 nucleotides read TGTGCCAGCAGCCCCCCAGGGGCGGGAGCTGAAGCTTTCTTT.

J is TRBJ2-3 and V is TRBV7-9; 9 nucleotides match TRBD1. Germline values: CDR1 SEHNR, CDR2 FQNEAQ (reference sequence). V shed 8 bases and J 0 bases; nucleotides not matched to a gene: 6. The CDR3 is 15 amino acids. The CDR3 loop is CASENRGLSTDTQYF. DNA of the CDR3: TGTGCCAGCGAGAACAGGGGGCTTAGCACAGATACGCAGTATTTT.

The CDR3 spells CASSSTSGRRGYEQYF. The CDR3 DNA is TGTGCCAGCAGCTCAACTAGCGGGAGAAGGGGATACGAGCAGTACTTC. The chain links TRBV7-9 to TRBJ2-7; 11 bases are shared with TRBD2. Germline V gene sequence: CDR1 SEHNR, CDR2 FQNEAQ (reference sequence). The junction had 9 bases not matched to a gene; V was cut back by 4 bases and J by 4 bases. This CDR3 has 16 residues.